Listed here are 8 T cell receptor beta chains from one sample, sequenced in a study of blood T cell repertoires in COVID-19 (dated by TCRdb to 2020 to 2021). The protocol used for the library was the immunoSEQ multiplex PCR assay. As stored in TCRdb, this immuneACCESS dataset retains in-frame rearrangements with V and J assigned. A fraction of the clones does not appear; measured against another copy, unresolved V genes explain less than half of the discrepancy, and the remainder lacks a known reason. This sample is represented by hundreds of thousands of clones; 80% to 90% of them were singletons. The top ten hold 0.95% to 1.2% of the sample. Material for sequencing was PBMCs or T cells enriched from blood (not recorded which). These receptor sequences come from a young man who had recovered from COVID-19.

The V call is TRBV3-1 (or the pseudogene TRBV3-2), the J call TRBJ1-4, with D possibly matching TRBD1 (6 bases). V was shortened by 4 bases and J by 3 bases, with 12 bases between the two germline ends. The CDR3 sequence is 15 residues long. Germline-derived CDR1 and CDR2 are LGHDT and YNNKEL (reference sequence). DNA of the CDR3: TGTGCCAGCAGCCGACTAACAGGGCCTAATGAAAAACTGTTTTTT. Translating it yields CASSRLTGPNEKLFF.

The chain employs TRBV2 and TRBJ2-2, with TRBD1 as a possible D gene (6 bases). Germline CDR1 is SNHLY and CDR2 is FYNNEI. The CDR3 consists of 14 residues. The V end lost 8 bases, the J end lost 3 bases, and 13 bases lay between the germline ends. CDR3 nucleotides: TGTGCCAGCCTGAGGGACACCTACACCGGGGAGCTGTTTTTT. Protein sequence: CASLRDTYTGELFF.

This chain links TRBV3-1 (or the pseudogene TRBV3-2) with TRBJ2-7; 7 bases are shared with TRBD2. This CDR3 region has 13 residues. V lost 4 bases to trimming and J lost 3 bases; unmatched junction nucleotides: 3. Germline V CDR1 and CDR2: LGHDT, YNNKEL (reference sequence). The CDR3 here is CASSPGLDYEQYF. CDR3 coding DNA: TGTGCCAGCAGCCCCGGACTAGACTACGAGCAGTACTTC.

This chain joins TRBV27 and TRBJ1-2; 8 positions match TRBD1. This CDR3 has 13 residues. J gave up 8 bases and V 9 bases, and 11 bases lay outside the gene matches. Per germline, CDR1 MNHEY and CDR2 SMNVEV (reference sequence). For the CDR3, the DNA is TGTGCCAGTTCGCTTGCAGGGGGCCGAGGCTACACCTTC. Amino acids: CASSLAGGRGYTF.

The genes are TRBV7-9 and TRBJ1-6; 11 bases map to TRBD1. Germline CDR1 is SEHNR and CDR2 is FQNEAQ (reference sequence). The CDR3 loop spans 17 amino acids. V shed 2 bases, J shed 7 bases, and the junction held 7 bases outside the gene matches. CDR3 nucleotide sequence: TGTGCCAGCAGCTTAATACGGGACAGGGGGAGAAATTCACCCCTCCACTTT. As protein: CASSLIRDRGRNSPLHF.

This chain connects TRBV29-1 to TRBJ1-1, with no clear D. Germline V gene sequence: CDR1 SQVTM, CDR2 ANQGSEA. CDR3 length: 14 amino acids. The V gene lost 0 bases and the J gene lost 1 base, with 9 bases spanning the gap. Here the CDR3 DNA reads TGCAGCGTTGAAGATCTTTCCAGGAACACTGAAGCTTTCTTT. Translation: CSVEDLSRNTEAFF.

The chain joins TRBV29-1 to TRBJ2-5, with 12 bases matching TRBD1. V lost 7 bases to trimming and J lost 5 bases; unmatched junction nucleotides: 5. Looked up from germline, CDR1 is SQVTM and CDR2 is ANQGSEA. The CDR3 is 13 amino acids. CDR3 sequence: CSGGTGGRETQYF. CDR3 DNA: TGCAGCGGGGGGACAGGGGGCCGGGAGACCCAGTACTTC.

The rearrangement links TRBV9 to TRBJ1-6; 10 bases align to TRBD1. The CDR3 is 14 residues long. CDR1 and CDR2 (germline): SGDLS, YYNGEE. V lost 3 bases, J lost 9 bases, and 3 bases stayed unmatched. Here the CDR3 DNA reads TGTGCCAGCAGCGCCCGGGACAGGGGTTCACCCCTCCACTTT. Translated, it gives CASSARDRGSPLHF.